What follows are 20 T cell receptor beta chains derived from one specimen sequenced in a study of early T cells in non-severe SARS-CoV-2 infection. TCRdb analysed the 5' RACE reads with MiXCR anew, one entry per CDR3 protein. There are about 33,000 distinct CDR3 sequences in the sample; around 7% occur only once, and under 5% lies in the top ten. Sequencing was performed on whole blood. Receptor source: an adult who was a healthcare worker with PCR-confirmed SARS-CoV-2 infection or an uninfected control (not recorded which).

There are a few counts of this clonotype. The rearrangement joins TRBV6-2 or TRBV6-3 to TRBJ2-1, with 10 bases lining up with TRBD1. The CDR3 length is 15 residues. The junction had 9 bases not matched to a gene; V was cut back by 6 bases and J by 7 bases. Germline V gene data show CDR1 as MNHEY and CDR2 as SVGEGT. CDR3 residues: CASSHGGQGMNEQFF. DNA for the CDR3: TGTGCCAGCAGCCATGGGGGACAGGGGATGAATGAGCAGTTCTTC.

This clonotype occurred a few times. The chain couples TRBV2 to TRBJ2-3, with 7 bases fitting TRBD2. The germline V gene encodes CDR1 SNHLY and CDR2 FYNNEI. V shed 8 bases and J 3 bases; nucleotides not matched to a gene: 8. The CDR3 has 14 residues. CDR3 nucleotide sequence: TGTGCCAGCGGGAGGATCGGGGGGACAGATACGCAGTATTTT. Translated, it gives CASGRIGGTDTQYF.

The CDR3 DNA reads as TGTGCCTGGAGCCTAAGGTTGGGGGACAGGGCGCTGAATCAGCCCCAGCATTTT. Protein product: CAWSLRLGDRALNQPQHF. The rearrangement uses TRBV30 and TRBJ1-5, with 9 nucleotides matching TRBD1. This CDR3 comprises 18 residues. V lost 3 bases, J lost 4 bases, and 16 bases stayed unmatched. Germline loops: CDR1 GTSNPN, CDR2 SVGIG (reference sequence).

This clonotype came up many times. The chain employs TRBV18 and TRBJ2-5, with TRBD2 identical over 7 bases. V shed 1 base and J 4 bases; nucleotides not matched to a gene: 3. CDR1 is KGHSH, CDR2 LQKENI, per germline. The CDR3 loop spans 14 amino acids. The CDR3 coding sequence is TGTGCCAGCTCACCACGGACGGGAGGAGAGACCCAGTACTTC. Translated: CASSPRTGGETQYF.

This clonotype has ten or more counts. The chain is built from TRBV6-1 and TRBJ1-4; D ambiguous. V lost 6 bases and J 6 bases, leaving 8 bases between the germline ends. Germline V gene lookup returns CDR1 MNHNS and CDR2 SASEGT. The CDR3 runs to 12 residues. CDR3 sequence reads: CASRNTHEKLFF. The DNA of the CDR3 is TGTGCCAGCAGGAACACGCATGAAAAACTGTTTTTT.

This clonotype showed up many times. The chain recombines TRBV7-6 with TRBJ2-3; 9 nucleotides line up with TRBD2. Germline V CDR1 and CDR2: SGHVS, FNYEAQ. V lost 2 bases to trimming and J lost 3 bases; unmatched junction nucleotides: 3. CDR3 length: 15 residues. CDR3 residues: CASSLRLAETDTQYF. In DNA form, the CDR3 reads TGTGCCAGCAGCTTAAGACTAGCGGAAACAGATACGCAGTATTTT.

This clonotype was seen a handful of times. The V and J genes are TRBV20-1 and TRBJ2-2; TRBD1 might be the D (5 bases). This CDR3 contains 16 residues. Germline V gives CDR1 DFQATT, CDR2 SNEGSKA (reference sequence). V was shortened by 7 bases and J by 4 bases, with 22 bases between the two germline ends. CDR3: CSVTRGDDQGTGELFF. Here the CDR3 DNA reads TGCAGTGTTACCAGAGGAGACGACCAGGGCACCGGGGAGCTGTTTTTT.

The chain recombines TRBV7-2 with TRBJ1-5, with unresolved D. CDR3 length equals 15 residues. Germline-derived CDR1 and CDR2 are SGHTA and FQGNSA. Trimming pared 2 bases from V and 4 bases from J, leaving 12 bases between. This chain's CDR3 is CASSLSGFSNQPQHF. In DNA form, the CDR3 reads TGTGCCAGCAGCTTATCCGGCTTTAGTAATCAGCCCCAGCATTTT.

The chain is built from TRBV4-2 and TRBJ2-7; D possibly corresponds to TRBD1 (6 bases). V was cut by 4 bases and J by 0 bases, with 13 bases left in between. CDR1 is LGHNA and CDR2 is YNFKEQ in the germline V gene. The CDR3 extends over 15 amino acids. In DNA, the CDR3 is TGTGCCAGCAGCCCTTCTGGGGGCCTCTCCTACGAGCAGTACTTC. It codes for CASSPSGGLSYEQYF.

Only a few counts were recorded for this clonotype. The V call is TRBV7-3, the J call TRBJ2-5; 7 positions match TRBD2. The CDR3 spans 14 residues. Losses at the gene ends were 6 bases for V and 4 bases for J; bases not matched to a gene: 8. Germline V gene data show CDR1 as SGHTA and CDR2 as FQGTGA. CDR3 protein: CASRQSGEGETQYF. CDR3 nucleotides: TGTGCCAGCAGACAGTCGGGGGAGGGAGAGACCCAGTACTTC.

This clonotype was seen many times. V usage is TRBV27 and J usage is TRBJ2-1; 7 nucleotides align to TRBD2. The CDR3 is made up of 15 amino acids. V trimming: 0 bases; J trimming: 8 bases; junction bases outside the gene matches: 7. Germline V CDR1 and CDR2: MNHEY, SMNVEV (reference sequence). The CDR3 region has the DNA TGTGCCAGCAGTTTATCGGCGGGAGTGGGCGATGAGCAGTTCTTC. Amino acids: CASSLSAGVGDEQFF.

Of note for this clonotype: The junction and the germline gene differ at one end; a read error may be behind it. The chain employs TRBV20-1 and TRBJ2-1; D not certain. The CDR3 spans 15 residues. Per germline, CDR1 DFQATT and CDR2 SNEGSKA (reference sequence). The CDR3 region has the DNA TGCGGTGCTGGAAAAGGAAGGAGCTCCTACAATGAGCAGTTCTTC. Protein sequence: CGAGKGRSSYNEQFF.

This clonotype has a count of ten or more. This sequence joins TRBV20-1 and TRBJ2-3; TRBD1 might be the D (8 bases). CDR1 is DFQATT and CDR2 is SNEGSKA in the germline V gene (reference sequence). The CDR3 is 14 residues long. Trimming shortened V by 0 bases and J by 6 bases, and 13 bases separated the two germline ends. Written as DNA, the CDR3 is TGCAGTGCTAGAGATGAACAGGGGGGGGATACGCAGTATTTT. Amino acids: CSARDEQGGDTQYF.

The table lists this clonotype with many counts. V is TRBV5-1 and J is TRBJ1-2; no definite D call. This CDR3 has 17 residues. Germline V gene sequence: CDR1 SGHRS, CDR2 YFSETQ. V was pared by 1 base and J by 8 bases, with 24 bases between. The CDR3 coding sequence is TGCGCCAGCAGCTTGCTAATTTCGGGCAGCCTTGGGAAGGGCTACACCTTC. Protein: CASSLLISGSLGKGYTF.

Details on this clonotype: Since a much larger clone is just one base distant, this may be a read error. The chain employs TRBV10-3 and TRBJ1-1, with a tentative D call TRBD1 (6 bases). The length of the CDR3 is 16 residues. Germline values: CDR1 ENHRY, CDR2 SYGVKD. This CDR3 is CAISEEGQGLNTAAFF. The CDR3 DNA sequence: TGTGCCATCAGTGAAGAGGGGCAGGGGCTGAACACTGCAGCTTTCTTT.

This clonotype has ten or more counts. The gene calls are TRBV28 and TRBJ1-5; the D gene is possibly TRBD1 (6 bases). The CDR3 runs 15 residues. Between the trimmed V and J ends, which lost 2 bases and 3 bases, there was a span of 11 bases. Germline CDR1 is MDHEN and CDR2 is SYDVKM. The CDR3 nucleotides are TGTGCCAGCAGTTTAGGGGGCCGCAACAATCAGCCCCAGCATTTT. It encodes CASSLGGRNNQPQHF.

The sample holds many counts of this clonotype. The chain employs TRBV7-9 and TRBJ2-3; 7 nucleotides line up with TRBD2. V was clipped by 3 bases and J by 0 bases; unmatched bases: 3. The CDR3 loop spans 15 amino acids. Germline V CDR1 and CDR2: SEHNR, FQNEAQ (reference sequence). CDR3 region: CASSFDSGSTDTQYF. In DNA, the CDR3 is TGTGCCAGCAGCTTTGATAGCGGGAGCACAGATACGCAGTATTTT.

This clonotype turned up a few times. The chain uses TRBV20-1 and TRBJ1-2; D is ambiguous. Deletions cut 3 bases from V and 10 bases from J, with 15 bases between. This CDR3 is 12 amino acids long. Germline CDR1 reads DFQATT; CDR2 reads SNEGSKA (reference sequence). CDR3: CSARNTVSAYTF. Written as DNA, the CDR3 is TGCAGTGCTAGGAACACAGTTTCGGCCTACACCTTC.

This clonotype was recorded many times. The chain recombines TRBV7-9 with TRBJ2-3, with D hard to call. The CDR3 length is 15 residues. Trimming took 5 bases from V and 0 from J, leaving 12 bases between them. CDR1 SEHNR and CDR2 FQNEAQ come from the germline V gene (reference sequence). The CDR3 nucleotides read TGTGCCAGCAGCCTCCTCAGTGCTAGCACAGATACGCAGTATTTT. This codes for CASSLLSASTDTQYF.

This clonotype was seen ten or more times. The chain uses TRBV29-1 and TRBJ1-2, with D perhaps matching TRBD1 (5 bases). Germline V CDR1 and CDR2: SQVTM, ANQGSEA. Trimming took off 0 bases at V and 6 bases at J, with 11 bases between the two ends. This CDR3 is built from 13 residues. The CDR3 loop reads CSVEEYGTHGYTF. CDR3 DNA: TGCAGCGTTGAAGAGTACGGGACGCATGGCTACACCTTC.